The T cell receptor beta chain under discussion was sequenced for a study of blood T cell repertoires in COVID-19. Original data processing: Amplification of reference gene primers was used by the study to estimate nucleated cell counts. The assay was immunoSEQ multiplex PCR, and TCRdb's table has in-frame clones only and misses some. V and J calls and clone size are copied from that table; D and trimming were computed from the DNA. The sample records fewer than 250,000 clones, almost 85% being singletons. Germline V gives CDR1 MNHEY, CDR2 SMNVEV (reference sequence). The germline V and J ends were trimmed by 3 bases and 1 base, with 13 bases remaining between them. The CDR3 covers 15 residues.

This clonotype was sampled from a woman between 45 and 65 years old with active or convalescent COVID-19. The chain is built from TRBV27 and TRBJ2-7; D is perhaps TRBD1 (6 bases). What was sequenced was peripheral blood. The CDR3 reads CASSLTRGTSYEQYF. DNA for the CDR3: TGTGCCAGCAGTTTGACCAGGGGTACTTCCTACGAGCAGTACTTC.